The 29 T cell receptor beta chains below were found in one sample sequenced in a study of siplizumab effects on memory and regulatory T cells. Produced via immunoSEQ multiplex PCR; TCRdb's table is partial and in-frame only. The sample comprises some 81,000 clones, 95% of which are singletons, and approximately 17% rests with the top ten. Sequencing used CD8+ T cells sorted from blood. The receptors were gathered from a human donor in good health.

The J gene is TRBJ1-2, the V gene TRBV28, with D hard to call. The CDR3 runs to 13 residues. Germline V gene data show CDR1 as MDHEN and CDR2 as SYDVKM. V was trimmed by 6 bases and J by 4 bases, leaving 12 bases between them. CDR3 bases: TGTGCCAGCAGCCAATCAGGTCTCTATGGCTACACCTTC. Its protein product is CASSQSGLYGYTF.

The chain uses TRBV30 and TRBJ2-3, with 7 bases identical to TRBD2. The V gene's germline CDR1 is GTSNPN and CDR2 SVGIG (reference sequence). The CDR3 runs to 14 residues. The junction had 7 bases not matched to a gene; V was cut back by 5 bases and J by 2 bases. In nucleotides, the CDR3 is TGTGCCTGGGGAGGGAGCGGGGTCACAGATACGCAGTATTTT. Amino acids: CAWGGSGVTDTQYF.

The V call is TRBV4-1, the J call TRBJ2-7, with TRBD2 identical over 14 bases. This CDR3 comprises 20 residues. Looked up from germline, CDR1 is MGHRA and CDR2 is YSYEKL. Germline trimming cut 2 bases from V and 2 bases from J; bases unmatched to any gene: 14. Here the CDR3 reads CASSQPRWTSGRLITYEQYF. CDR3 nucleotides: TGCGCCAGCAGCCAACCGAGATGGACTAGCGGGAGGTTAATAACCTACGAGCAGTACTTC.

The chain has TRBV5-6 and TRBJ2-7, with TRBD2 identical over 7 bases. The CDR3 covers 15 residues. With 0 bases clipped from V and 2 bases from J, the junction kept 5 bases outside the gene matches. Germline lookup yields CDR1 SGHDT and CDR2 YYEEEE. The CDR3: CASSLVQAGAYEQYF. In DNA form, the CDR3 reads TGTGCCAGCAGCTTGGTGCAGGCGGGAGCCTACGAGCAGTACTTC.

The chain links TRBV27 to TRBJ2-2; 9 nucleotides line up with TRBD1. Losses at the gene ends were 3 bases for V and 4 bases for J; bases not matched to a gene: 6. This CDR3 has 16 amino acids. The germline V gene has CDR1 MNHEY and CDR2 SMNVEV (reference sequence). This CDR3 reads CASSFQGTGFTGELFF. CDR3 coding DNA: TGTGCCAGCAGTTTCCAAGGGACAGGGTTCACCGGGGAGCTGTTTTTT.

The rearrangement links TRBV2 to TRBJ2-2; D gene uncertain. The germline V gene encodes CDR1 SNHLY and CDR2 FYNNEI. V lost 8 bases and J 5 bases, leaving 9 bases between the germline ends. The CDR3 runs 12 residues. CDR3 nucleotides: TGTGCCAGCTACACGAGAACCGGGGAGCTGTTTTTT. Amino acids: CASYTRTGELFF.

The chain uses TRBV28 and TRBJ2-6; D might be TRBD2 (6 bases). The CDR3 covers 16 residues. V dropped 6 bases and J dropped 3 bases, with 15 bases sitting between them. The germline CDR1 and CDR2 sequences are MDHEN and SYDVKM. The CDR3 here is CASSPLREYGANVLTF. For the CDR3, the DNA is TGTGCCAGCAGCCCCCTACGGGAGTATGGGGCCAACGTCCTGACTTTC.

The chain is built from TRBV4-1 and TRBJ2-1, with unresolved D. The CDR3 runs to 14 residues. Trimming cost V 4 bases and J 9 bases, with 16 bases left between them. CDR1 and CDR2 from the germline V gene are MGHRA and YSYEKL. Here the CDR3 reads CASSPSVSLVEQFF. Written as DNA, the CDR3 is TGCGCCAGCAGCCCCTCTGTGAGTTTGGTTGAGCAGTTCTTC.

The chain employs TRBV7-9 and TRBJ2-7, with 8 nucleotides matching TRBD2. Germline V CDR1 and CDR2: SEHNR, FQNEAQ (reference sequence). V dropped 3 bases and J dropped 2; count of bases not matched to a gene: 3. This CDR3 has 14 residues. CDR3 sequence: CASSLGLEPYEQYF. CDR3 nucleotides: TGTGCCAGCAGCTTGGGACTAGAACCCTACGAGCAGTACTTC.

This rearrangement joins TRBV2 to TRBJ2-5; the D gene is possibly TRBD1 (5 bases). The CDR3 extends over 15 amino acids. V lost 5 bases and J lost 0, with 13 bases in between. The V gene's germline CDR1 is SNHLY and CDR2 FYNNEI. The CDR3 spells CASSLKTVYQETQYF. The CDR3 nucleotides are TGTGCCAGCAGTCTTAAGACAGTGTACCAAGAGACCCAGTACTTC.

The rearrangement links TRBV11-2 to TRBJ2-1, with 12 bases matching TRBD2. Losses at the gene ends were 6 bases for V and 4 bases for J; bases not matched to a gene: 4. Germline V gene data show CDR1 as SGHAT and CDR2 as FQNNGV. The CDR3 is made up of 15 amino acids. Written as DNA, the CDR3 is TGTGCCAGCAGTGGTCTAGCGGGAGGGTACAATGAGCAGTTCTTC. Amino acid sequence: CASSGLAGGYNEQFF.

In its sample, this clone was seen once. J is TRBJ1-2 and V is TRBV7-9; 7 bases align to TRBD1. Germline V CDR1 and CDR2: SEHNR, FQNEAQ (reference sequence). The CDR3 totals 13 residues. The V segment lost 1 base and the J segment 10 bases; nucleotides outside the gene matches: 6. The CDR3 spells CASSLGRTGDYTF. CDR3 in DNA: TGTGCCAGCAGCTTAGGTAGGACAGGTGACTACACCTTC.

A note on this clone: The missing conserved phenylalanine or tryptophan at the end of this CDR3 makes a read error likely. Because the CDR3's place on the DNA is in doubt, the DNA is left out and the CDR3 is given as listed by TCRdb. The chain links TRBV7-2 to TRBJ1-2; TRBD1, the table's D call, was not compared with the DNA. The CDR3 is 14 amino acids in total, end residues counted. Germline values: CDR1 SGHTA, CDR2 FQGNSA. CDR3 sequence: CASSPLVRQGFQEV.

This sequence joins TRBV7-9 and TRBJ2-1, with TRBD1 matching over 8 bases. Unmatched junction bases numbered 14, after V lost 6 bases and J lost 4 bases. Germline lookup yields CDR1 SEHNR and CDR2 FQNEAQ (reference sequence). The CDR3 spans 17 residues. The CDR3 DNA reads TGTGCCAGCAGTGGAGGGGTGCGGCAGGGGGCTTACAATGAGCAGTTCTTC. This encodes CASSGGVRQGAYNEQFF.

The chain recombines TRBV6-8 with TRBJ2-4; 9 bases align to TRBD1. Trimming cost V 7 bases and J 2 bases; bases outside gene matches: 21. Germline V CDR1 and CDR2: MNHGY, SAAAGT. This CDR3 spans 20 amino acids. The CDR3 DNA is TGTGCCAGCACCAAAGATAAATTCGTTGGACAGGGGATTACCAAAAACATTCAGTACTTC. Protein product: CASTKDKFVGQGITKNIQYF.

This clone has just one count. The V call is TRBV6-6, the J call TRBJ2-1, with D possibly being TRBD1 (5 bases). Germline V gives CDR1 MNHNY, CDR2 SVGAGI (reference sequence). Trimming cost V 7 bases and J 5 bases, with 12 bases left between them. The CDR3 has 13 amino acids. The CDR3 DNA follows: TGTGCCAGCACAAAAGACAGCCACAATGAGCAGTTCTTC. This sequence encodes CASTKDSHNEQFF.

This chain links TRBV10-3 with TRBJ1-1, with D maybe TRBD1 (6 bases). Trimming left V 2 bases short and J 2 bases short, with 15 bases between. CDR1 ENHRY and CDR2 SYGVKD come from the germline V gene. This CDR3 contains 16 residues. The CDR3 DNA is TGTGCCATCAGTGAGCCCTCAGGGGAGGATAACACTGAAGCTTTCTTT. Amino acid sequence: CAISEPSGEDNTEAFF.

V and J are TRBV4-1 and TRBJ1-1; unclear D gene. V gave up 0 bases and J gave up 2 bases, with 7 bases separating them. The CDR3 consists of 14 residues. Germline V CDR1 and CDR2: MGHRA, YSYEKL. In DNA form, the CDR3 reads TGCGCCAGCAGCCAAGAGGAGGCTAACACTGAAGCTTTCTTT. Protein product: CASSQEEANTEAFF.

The chain couples TRBV7-2 to TRBJ2-7; TRBD2 aligns across 8 bases. J lost 4 bases, V lost 1 base, and 3 bases had no gene match. This CDR3 has 14 residues. Germline V gene data show CDR1 as SGHTA and CDR2 as FQGNSA. In DNA form, the CDR3 reads TGTGCCAGCAGCTTAGAGGCGGGAGGTTACGAGCAGTACTTC. Protein product: CASSLEAGGYEQYF.

J is TRBJ2-2 and V is TRBV11-3; D may correspond to TRBD1 or TRBD2 (6 bases each). The germline V and J ends were trimmed by 5 bases and 6 bases, with 19 bases remaining between them. Per germline, CDR1 SGHNT and CDR2 YENEEA. The CDR3 spans 16 residues. The CDR3 DNA follows: TGTGCCAGCAGCGCGGGACGTGGGGGCGCGGCCGGGGAGCTGTTTTTT. Its protein is CASSAGRGGAAGELFF.

The chain couples TRBV5-6 to TRBJ2-7; D is possibly TRBD2 (5 bases). The CDR3 covers 12 residues. Germline CDR1 is SGHDT and CDR2 is YYEEEE. Between the trimmed V and J ends, which lost 4 bases and 2 bases, there was a span of 7 bases. This chain's CDR3 is CASSVLAYEQYF. CDR3 DNA: TGTGCCAGCAGCGTACTAGCCTACGAGCAGTACTTC.

The V call is TRBV19, the J call TRBJ1-1, with D tentatively TRBD1 (5 bases). This CDR3 has 14 amino acids. Germline V gene lookup returns CDR1 LNHDA and CDR2 SQIVND (reference sequence). V lost 6 bases and J 1 base, leaving 12 bases between the germline ends. The chain's CDR3 is CASSLGPPNTEAFF. The CDR3 bases are TGTGCCAGTAGCCTGGGGCCGCCGAACACTGAAGCTTTCTTT.

V and J are TRBV10-1 and TRBJ2-1; D uncertain. The CDR3 contains 15 residues. Germline CDR1 WNHNN, CDR2 SYGVQD (reference sequence). Trimming shortened V by 4 bases and J by 0 bases, and 10 bases separated the two germline ends. The chain's CDR3 is CASSAWRNSYNEQFF. DNA of the CDR3: TGCGCCAGCAGTGCTTGGCGGAACTCCTACAATGAGCAGTTCTTC.

The chain employs TRBV6-1 and TRBJ1-2, with a tentative D call TRBD1 (5 bases). Germline loops: CDR1 MNHNS, CDR2 SASEGT. The CDR3 extends over 15 amino acids. V dropped 0 bases and J dropped 8 bases, with 16 bases sitting between them. CDR3 coding DNA: TGTGCCAGCAGTGAAGCACCAGGGAAGGTCGGCGGCTACACCTTC. Protein: CASSEAPGKVGGYTF.

The J gene is TRBJ2-2, the V gene TRBV9; 8 bases are a match to TRBD2. Germline CDR1 and CDR2: SGDLS and YYNGEE. There are 15 residues in the CDR3. V shed 6 bases, J shed 1 base, and the junction held 5 bases outside the gene matches. The CDR3, as DNA: TGTGCCAGCACCGGGCTAGCGGGGAACACCGGGGAGCTGTTTTTT. Amino acid sequence: CASTGLAGNTGELFF.

This chain uses TRBV28 with TRBJ1-2; D call uncertain. Trimming removed 4 bases at V and 8 bases at J, with 17 bases between. Germline CDR1 and CDR2: MDHEN and SYDVKM. The CDR3 sequence is 14 residues long. The CDR3 DNA follows: TGTGCCAGCAGTTCCCCCTCCGGGGTAAGAGGCTACACCTTC. This codes for CASSSPSGVRGYTF.

J is TRBJ2-2 and V is TRBV5-1, with D unclear. The CDR3 consists of 16 residues. Trimming took 0 bases from V and 0 from J, leaving 9 bases between them. Per the germline V gene, CDR1 is SGHRS and CDR2 is YFSETQ. In DNA, the CDR3 is TGCGCCAGCAGCTTGGTTCCAGGATCGAACACCGGGGAGCTGTTTTTT. The encoded protein is CASSLVPGSNTGELFF.

This chain connects TRBV10-1 to TRBJ2-5; the match to TRBD1 covers 9 bases. The V segment lost 6 bases and the J segment 3 bases; nucleotides outside the gene matches: 5. Germline V CDR1 and CDR2: WNHNN, SYGVQD (reference sequence). This CDR3 is built from 14 residues. The CDR3 sequence: CASRYRDREETQYF. The CDR3 DNA reads TGCGCCAGCAGGTACCGGGACAGGGAAGAGACCCAGTACTTC.

The rearrangement links TRBV4-1 to TRBJ2-5, with 15 bases lining up with TRBD2. After removal of 5 bases from V and 5 bases from J, the junction contained 3 bases not matched to a gene. The CDR3 has 15 amino acids. Per germline, CDR1 MGHRA and CDR2 YSYEKL. CDR3 bases: TGCGCCAGCAGCGGACTAGCGGGAGGGGTTGAGACCCAGTACTTC. This codes for CASSGLAGGVETQYF.